One sample yielded the 11 T cell receptor beta chains listed below, sequenced in a study of blood T cell repertoires in COVID-19. The table came from immunoSEQ multiplex PCR; TCRdb's copy has only in-frame clones and leaves some out. The repertoire includes roughly 90,000 clones, around three quarters of them detected once, and around 10% sits in the top ten. Sequencing was performed on peripheral blood. These receptors were collected from a woman between 70 and 85 years old with acute or convalescent COVID-19.

The V and J genes are TRBV4-1 and TRBJ2-1; 7 bases line up with TRBD2. Germline trimming cut 1 base from V and 6 bases from J; bases unmatched to any gene: 6. This CDR3 is built from 15 residues. Germline values: CDR1 MGHRA, CDR2 YSYEKL. CDR3 in amino acids: CASSQAGGGGNEQFF. CDR3 in DNA: TGCGCCAGCAGCCAAGCGGGAGGTGGTGGCAATGAGCAGTTCTTC.

J is TRBJ1-4 and V is TRBV28; 7 nucleotides align to TRBD1. Looked up from germline, CDR1 is MDHEN and CDR2 is SYDVKM. After removal of 9 bases from V and 8 bases from J, the junction contained 6 bases not matched to a gene. CDR3 length: 12 residues. The CDR3 DNA follows: TGTGCCAGTCAACAGGGGCGAGAAAAACTGTTTTTT. Translation: CASQQGREKLFF.

The genes are TRBV7-2 and TRBJ1-5; 8 nucleotides align to TRBD1. With 5 bases clipped from V and 2 bases from J, the junction kept 8 bases outside the gene matches. CDR1 SGHTA and CDR2 FQGNSA come from the germline V gene. CDR3 length: 16 amino acids. This chain's CDR3 is CASSTRTGSGNQPQHF. CDR3 nucleotide sequence: TGTGCCAGCAGCACCAGGACAGGGTCGGGCAATCAGCCCCAGCATTTT.

V usage is TRBV5-5 and J usage is TRBJ2-1; 12 bases are a match to TRBD1. The CDR3 is 16 amino acids. CDR1 is SGHKS and CDR2 is YYEKEE in the germline V gene (reference sequence). V lost 4 bases, J lost 8 bases, and 10 bases stayed unmatched. CDR3 nucleotide sequence: TGTGCCAGCAGCGACCTGGGACAGGGGGCCACCGATGAGCAGTTCTTC. Its translation is CASSDLGQGATDEQFF.

The CDR3 is CASSPLGQGADSPLHF. DNA for the CDR3: TGTGCCAGTAGTCCCCTGGGACAGGGGGCCGATTCACCCCTCCACTTT. The chain joins TRBV19 to TRBJ1-6; TRBD1 agrees at 12 bases. After removal of 5 bases from V and 8 bases from J, the junction contained 7 bases not matched to a gene. The length of the CDR3 is 16 residues. Germline CDR1 LNHDA, CDR2 SQIVND (reference sequence).

The chain carries TRBV18 and TRBJ2-2, with 8 bases matching TRBD1. This CDR3 comprises 14 residues. The V gene end was trimmed by 5 bases and the J gene end by 4 bases; junction bases not matched to a gene: 3. Looked up from germline, CDR1 is KGHSH and CDR2 is LQKENI. CDR3 sequence: CASSGQGLTGELFF. The CDR3 DNA reads as TGTGCCAGCTCAGGACAGGGACTCACCGGGGAGCTGTTTTTT.

This clone was detected a few times. V gene TRBV3-1 (or the pseudogene TRBV3-2) combines with J gene TRBJ2-5; a possible D gene is TRBD1 (5 bases). The germline V gene encodes CDR1 LGHDT and CDR2 YNNKEL (reference sequence). The CDR3 has 15 amino acids. V shed 2 bases and J shed 1 base, with 11 bases lying between them. Here the CDR3 DNA reads TGTGCCAGCAGCCAATTGGGGCCGCCCCAAGAGACCCAGTACTTC. Its translation: CASSQLGPPQETQYF.

The CDR3 bases are TGTGCCAGCAGCCAGTTCCCTTTAGCGGGGGGGCGTGATACGCAGTATTTT. Its protein product is CASSQFPLAGGRDTQYF. This chain joins TRBV14 and TRBJ2-3; 11 nucleotides align to TRBD2. The CDR3 runs 17 residues. The germline V gene encodes CDR1 SGHDN and CDR2 FVKESK. The J segment lost 6 bases and the V segment lost 3 bases, leaving 11 bases of the junction unmatched.

The chain couples TRBV6-5 to TRBJ2-3; TRBD1 aligns across 7 bases. Germline CDR1 is MNHEY and CDR2 is SVGAGI. The CDR3 totals 15 residues. V lost 6 bases to trimming and J lost 1 base; unmatched junction nucleotides: 7. CDR3 nucleotide sequence: TGTGCCAGCAGAGGTGGACAGGCCCGCACAGATACGCAGTATTTT. Translating it yields CASRGGQARTDTQYF.

The chain combines TRBV3-1 (or the pseudogene TRBV3-2) with TRBJ2-1; tentative D call: TRBD2 (6 bases). CDR3 length equals 16 residues. Germline V gene lookup returns CDR1 LGHDT and CDR2 YNNKEL (reference sequence). V lost 0 bases, J lost 4 bases, and 13 bases lay in between. This chain's CDR3 is CASSQELGLQYNEQFF. The CDR3 DNA follows: TGTGCCAGCAGCCAAGAACTTGGACTACAATACAATGAGCAGTTCTTC.

The CDR3 is CASSDRGSADTQYF. The CDR3 coding sequence is TGTGCCAGTAGTGACAGGGGTTCAGCAGATACGCAGTATTTT. The V and J genes are TRBV19 and TRBJ2-3; 8 bases match TRBD1. The CDR3 has 14 amino acids. With V trimmed by 5 bases and J by 4 bases, 5 bases remained unmatched. Germline CDR1 reads LNHDA; CDR2 reads SQIVND (reference sequence).